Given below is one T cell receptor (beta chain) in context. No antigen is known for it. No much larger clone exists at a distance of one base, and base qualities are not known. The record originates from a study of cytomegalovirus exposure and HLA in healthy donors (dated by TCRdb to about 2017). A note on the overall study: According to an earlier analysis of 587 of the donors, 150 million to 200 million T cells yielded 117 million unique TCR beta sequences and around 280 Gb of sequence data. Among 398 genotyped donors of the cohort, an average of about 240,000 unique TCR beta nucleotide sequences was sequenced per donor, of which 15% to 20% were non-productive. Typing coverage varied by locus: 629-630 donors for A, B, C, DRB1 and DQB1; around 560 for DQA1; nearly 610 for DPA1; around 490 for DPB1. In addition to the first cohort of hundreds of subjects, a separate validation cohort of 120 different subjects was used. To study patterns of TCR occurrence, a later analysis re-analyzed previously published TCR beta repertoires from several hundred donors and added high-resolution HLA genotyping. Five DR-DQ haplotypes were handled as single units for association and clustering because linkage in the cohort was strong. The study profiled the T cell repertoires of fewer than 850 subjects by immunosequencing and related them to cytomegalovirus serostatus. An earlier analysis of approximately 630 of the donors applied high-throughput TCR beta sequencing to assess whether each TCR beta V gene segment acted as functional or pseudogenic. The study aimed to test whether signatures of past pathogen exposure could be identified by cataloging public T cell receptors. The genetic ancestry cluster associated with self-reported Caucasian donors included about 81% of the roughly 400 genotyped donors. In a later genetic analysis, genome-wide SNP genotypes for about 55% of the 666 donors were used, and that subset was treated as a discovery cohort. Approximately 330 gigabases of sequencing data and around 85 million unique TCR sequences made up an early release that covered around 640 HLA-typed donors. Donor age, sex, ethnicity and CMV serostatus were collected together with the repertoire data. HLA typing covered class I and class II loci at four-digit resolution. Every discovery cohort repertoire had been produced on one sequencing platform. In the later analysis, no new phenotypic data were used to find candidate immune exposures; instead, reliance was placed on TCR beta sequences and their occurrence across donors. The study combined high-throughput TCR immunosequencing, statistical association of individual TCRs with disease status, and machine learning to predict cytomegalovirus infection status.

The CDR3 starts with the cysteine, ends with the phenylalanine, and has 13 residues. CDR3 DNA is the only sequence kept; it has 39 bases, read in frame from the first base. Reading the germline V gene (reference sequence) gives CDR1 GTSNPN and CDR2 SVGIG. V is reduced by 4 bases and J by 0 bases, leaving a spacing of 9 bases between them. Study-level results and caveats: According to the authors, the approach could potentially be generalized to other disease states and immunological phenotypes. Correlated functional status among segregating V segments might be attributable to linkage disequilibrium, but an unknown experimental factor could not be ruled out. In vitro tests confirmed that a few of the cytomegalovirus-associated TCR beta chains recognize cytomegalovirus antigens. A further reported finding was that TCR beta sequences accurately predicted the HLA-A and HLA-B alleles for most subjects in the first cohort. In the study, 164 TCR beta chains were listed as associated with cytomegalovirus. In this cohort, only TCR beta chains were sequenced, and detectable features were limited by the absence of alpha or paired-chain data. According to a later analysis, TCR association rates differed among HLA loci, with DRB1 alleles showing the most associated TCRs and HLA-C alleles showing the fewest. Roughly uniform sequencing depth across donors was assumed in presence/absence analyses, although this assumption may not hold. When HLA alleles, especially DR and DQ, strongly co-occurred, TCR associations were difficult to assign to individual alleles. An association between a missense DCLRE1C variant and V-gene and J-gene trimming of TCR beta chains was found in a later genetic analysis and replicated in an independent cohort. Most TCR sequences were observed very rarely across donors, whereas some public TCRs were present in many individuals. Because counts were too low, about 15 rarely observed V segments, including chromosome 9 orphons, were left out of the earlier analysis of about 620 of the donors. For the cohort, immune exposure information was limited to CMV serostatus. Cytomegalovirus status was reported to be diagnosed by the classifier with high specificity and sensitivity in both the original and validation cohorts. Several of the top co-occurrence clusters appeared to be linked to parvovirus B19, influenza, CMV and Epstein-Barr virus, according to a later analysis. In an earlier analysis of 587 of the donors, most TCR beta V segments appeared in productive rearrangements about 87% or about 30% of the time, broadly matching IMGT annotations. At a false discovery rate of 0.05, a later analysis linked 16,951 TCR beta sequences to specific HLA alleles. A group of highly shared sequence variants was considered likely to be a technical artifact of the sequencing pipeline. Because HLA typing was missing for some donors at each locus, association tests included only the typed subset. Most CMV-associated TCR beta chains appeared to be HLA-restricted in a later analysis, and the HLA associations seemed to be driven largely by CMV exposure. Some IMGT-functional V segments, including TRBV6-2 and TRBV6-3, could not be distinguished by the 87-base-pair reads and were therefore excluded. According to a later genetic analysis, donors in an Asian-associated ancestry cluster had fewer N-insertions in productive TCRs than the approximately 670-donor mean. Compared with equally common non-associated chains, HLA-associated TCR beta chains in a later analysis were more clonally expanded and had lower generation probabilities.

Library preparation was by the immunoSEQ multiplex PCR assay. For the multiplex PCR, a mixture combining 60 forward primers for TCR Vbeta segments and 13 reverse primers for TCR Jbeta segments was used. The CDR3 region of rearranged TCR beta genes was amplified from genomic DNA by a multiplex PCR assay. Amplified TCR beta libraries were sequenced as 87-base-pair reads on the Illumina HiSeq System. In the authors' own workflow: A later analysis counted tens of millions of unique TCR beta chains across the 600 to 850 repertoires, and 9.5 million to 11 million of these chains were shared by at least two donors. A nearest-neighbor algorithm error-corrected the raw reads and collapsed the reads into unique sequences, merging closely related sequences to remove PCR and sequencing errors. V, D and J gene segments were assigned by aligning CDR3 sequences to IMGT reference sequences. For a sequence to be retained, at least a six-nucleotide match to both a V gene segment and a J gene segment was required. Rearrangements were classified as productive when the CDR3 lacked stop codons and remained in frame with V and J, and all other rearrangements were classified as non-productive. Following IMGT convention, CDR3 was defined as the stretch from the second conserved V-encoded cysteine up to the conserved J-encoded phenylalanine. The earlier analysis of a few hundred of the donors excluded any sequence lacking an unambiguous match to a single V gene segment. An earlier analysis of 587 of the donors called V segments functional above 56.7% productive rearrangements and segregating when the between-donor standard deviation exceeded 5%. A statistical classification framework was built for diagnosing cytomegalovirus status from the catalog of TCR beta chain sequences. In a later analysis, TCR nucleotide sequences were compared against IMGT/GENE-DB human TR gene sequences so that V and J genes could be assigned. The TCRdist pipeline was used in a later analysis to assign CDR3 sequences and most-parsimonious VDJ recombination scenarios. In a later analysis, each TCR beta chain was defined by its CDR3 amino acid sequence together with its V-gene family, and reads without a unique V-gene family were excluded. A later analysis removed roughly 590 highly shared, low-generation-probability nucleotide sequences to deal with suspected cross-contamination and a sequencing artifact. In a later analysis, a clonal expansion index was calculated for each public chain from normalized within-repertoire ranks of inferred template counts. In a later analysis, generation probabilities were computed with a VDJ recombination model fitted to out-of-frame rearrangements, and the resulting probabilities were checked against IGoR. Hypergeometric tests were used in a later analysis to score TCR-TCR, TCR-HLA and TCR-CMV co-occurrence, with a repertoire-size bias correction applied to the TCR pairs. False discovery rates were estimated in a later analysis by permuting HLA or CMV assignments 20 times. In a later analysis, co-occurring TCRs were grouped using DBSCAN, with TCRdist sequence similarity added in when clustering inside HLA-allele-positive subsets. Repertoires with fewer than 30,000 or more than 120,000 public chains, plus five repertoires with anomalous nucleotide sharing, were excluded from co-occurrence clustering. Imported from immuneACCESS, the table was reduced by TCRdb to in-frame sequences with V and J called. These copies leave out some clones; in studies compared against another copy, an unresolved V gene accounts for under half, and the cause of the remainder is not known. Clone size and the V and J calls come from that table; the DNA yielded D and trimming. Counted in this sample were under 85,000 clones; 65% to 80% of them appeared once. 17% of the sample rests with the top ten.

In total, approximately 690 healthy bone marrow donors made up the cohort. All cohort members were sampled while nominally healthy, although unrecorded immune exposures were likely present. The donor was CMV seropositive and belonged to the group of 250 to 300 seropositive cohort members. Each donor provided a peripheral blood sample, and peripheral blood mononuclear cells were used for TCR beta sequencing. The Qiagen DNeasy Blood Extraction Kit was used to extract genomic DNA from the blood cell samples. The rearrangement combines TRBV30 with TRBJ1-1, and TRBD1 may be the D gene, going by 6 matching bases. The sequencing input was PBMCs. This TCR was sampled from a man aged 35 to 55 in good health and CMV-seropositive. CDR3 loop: CAWKDSVNTEAFF. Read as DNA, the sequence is TGTGCCTGGAAGGACAGTGTGAACACTGAAGCTTTCTTT.